This record covers a single TCR beta chain. The target antigen is unknown. Each sample provided at least 6 micrograms of extracted total RNA. Trimming cost V 1 base and J 8 bases, with 18 bases left between them. The CDR3 is made up of 15 amino acids. Germline V lookup: CDR1 DFQATT, CDR2 SNEGSKA (reference sequence). This sample is part of a study of blood T cells in healthy people across ages. Points from the study as a whole: In these data, TCR beta diversity tracked strongly with naive T cell percentage.

A second PCR, run for roughly 7 to 11 cycles, used a sample-barcoded 5' primer plus a J-beta primer mix. Every cDNA molecule carried a tag from a template-switch adaptor bearing 12 random nucleotides. TCRdb reprocessed the 5' RACE reads via MiXCR and lists one record per CDR3 protein. The sample holds about 1.4 million distinct CDR3 sequences, 55% to 75% seen once. The specimen sequenced was blood. The clonotype was recovered from a man aged 18 to 30 in good health. This sequence joins TRBV20-1 and TRBJ2-1; D not certain. The DNA of the CDR3 is TGCAGTGCTAGAGTTGGGAAACCCTACAATCATGAGCAGTTCTTC. Translated, it gives CSARVGKPYNHEQFF.